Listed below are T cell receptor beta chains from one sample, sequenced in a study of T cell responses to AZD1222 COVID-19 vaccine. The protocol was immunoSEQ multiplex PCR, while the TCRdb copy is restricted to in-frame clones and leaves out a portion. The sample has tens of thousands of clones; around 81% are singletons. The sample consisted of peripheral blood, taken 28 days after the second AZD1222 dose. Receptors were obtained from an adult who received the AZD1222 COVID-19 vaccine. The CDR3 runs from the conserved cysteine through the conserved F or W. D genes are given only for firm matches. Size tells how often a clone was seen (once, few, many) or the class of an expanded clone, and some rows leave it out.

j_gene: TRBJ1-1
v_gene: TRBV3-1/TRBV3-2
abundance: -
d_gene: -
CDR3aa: CASSQVWGASDTEAFF
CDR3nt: TGTGCCAGCAGCCAAGTATGGGGCGCCTCGGACACTGAAGCTTTCTTT

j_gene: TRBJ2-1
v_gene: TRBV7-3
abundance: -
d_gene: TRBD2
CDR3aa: CASSKTSGARNEQFF
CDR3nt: TGTGCCAGCAGCAAAACTAGCGGGGCACGTAATGAGCAGTTCTTC

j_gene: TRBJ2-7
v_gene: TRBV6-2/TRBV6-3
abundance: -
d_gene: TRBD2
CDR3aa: CASSYEAGGYEQYF
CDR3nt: TGTGCCAGCAGTTACGAGGCGGGAGGATACGAGCAGTACTTC

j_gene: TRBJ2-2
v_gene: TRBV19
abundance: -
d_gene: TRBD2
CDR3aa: CASSTGGGTGELFF
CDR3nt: TGTGCCAGTAGTACCGGCGGGGGCACCGGGGAGCTGTTTTTT

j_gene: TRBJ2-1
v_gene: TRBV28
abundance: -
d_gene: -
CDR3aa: CASSSNKGVMNEQFF
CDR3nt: TGTGCCAGCAGTTCCAACAAGGGGGTTATGAATGAGCAGTTCTTC

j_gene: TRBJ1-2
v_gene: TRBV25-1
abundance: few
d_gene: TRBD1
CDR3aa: CASSLPGQTGYTF
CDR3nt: TGTGCCAGCTCTTTACCGGGACAGACCGGCTACACCTTC

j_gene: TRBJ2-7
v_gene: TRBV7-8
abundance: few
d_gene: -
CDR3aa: CASSPRGGSSYEQYF
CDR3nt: TGTGCCAGCAGCCCCAGGGGGGGGTCCTCCTACGAGCAGTACTTC

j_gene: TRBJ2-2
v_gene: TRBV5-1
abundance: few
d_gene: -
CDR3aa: CASSLLHRNTGELFF
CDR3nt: TGCGCCAGCAGCTTGTTGCACAGAAACACCGGGGAGCTGTTTTTT

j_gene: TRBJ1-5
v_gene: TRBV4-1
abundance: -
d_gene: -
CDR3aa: CASSQDGSASQPQHF
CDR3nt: TGCGCCAGCAGCCAAGATGGAAGTGCCAGTCAGCCCCAGCATTTT

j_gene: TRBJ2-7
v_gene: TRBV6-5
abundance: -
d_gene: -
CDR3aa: CASSYLARVDSYEQYF
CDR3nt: TGTGCCAGCAGTTACCTAGCGAGGGTCGACTCCTACGAGCAGTACTTC

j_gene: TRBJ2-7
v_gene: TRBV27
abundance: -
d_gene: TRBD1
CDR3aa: CASSRPPGQGGEQYF
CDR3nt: TGTGCCAGCAGTCGCCCCCCAGGACAGGGAGGCGAGCAGTACTTC

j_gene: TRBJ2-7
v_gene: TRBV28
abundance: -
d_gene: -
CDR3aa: CASSRSAYEQYF
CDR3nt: TGTGCCAGCAGCCGGTCCGCCTACGAGCAGTACTTC

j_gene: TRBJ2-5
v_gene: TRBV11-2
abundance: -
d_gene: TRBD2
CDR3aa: CASSWGGDGRLQETQYF
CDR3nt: TGTGCCAGCAGCTGGGGGGGGGACGGCCGTTTACAAGAGACCCAGTACTTC

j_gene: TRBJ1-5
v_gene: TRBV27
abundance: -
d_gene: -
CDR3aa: CASSFGVDQPQHF
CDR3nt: TGTGCCAGCAGTTTTGGGGTGGATCAGCCCCAGCATTTT

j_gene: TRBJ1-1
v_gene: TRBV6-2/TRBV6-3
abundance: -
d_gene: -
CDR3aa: CASSSQGYTEAFF
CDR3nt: TGTGCCAGCAGTTCCCAGGGCTACACTGAAGCTTTCTTT

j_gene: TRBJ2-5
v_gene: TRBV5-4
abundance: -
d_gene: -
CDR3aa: CASSYGNQETQYF
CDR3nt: TGTGCCAGCAGCTACGGGAACCAAGAGACCCAGTACTTC

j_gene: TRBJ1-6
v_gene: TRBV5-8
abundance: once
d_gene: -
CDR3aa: CASSLSRAGNSPLHF
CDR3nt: TGTGCCAGCAGCTTGAGCAGGGCAGGTAATTCACCCCTCCACTTT

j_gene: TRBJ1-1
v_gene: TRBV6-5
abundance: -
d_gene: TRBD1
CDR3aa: CASSYRQGGTEAFF
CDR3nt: TGTGCCAGCAGTTATAGACAGGGGGGTACTGAAGCTTTCTTT

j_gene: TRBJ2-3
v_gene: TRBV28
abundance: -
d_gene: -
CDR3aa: CASSLDTQYF
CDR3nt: TGTGCCAGCAGTTTAGATACGCAGTATTTT

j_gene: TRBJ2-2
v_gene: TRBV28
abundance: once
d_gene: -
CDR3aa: CASSKLHGELFF
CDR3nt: TGTGCCAGCAGTAAACTACACGGGGAGCTGTTTTTT

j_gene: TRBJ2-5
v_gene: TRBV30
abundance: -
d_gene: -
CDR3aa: CAWSVQRGKTQETQYF
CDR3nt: TGTGCCTGGAGTGTACAAAGGGGGAAAACCCAAGAGACCCAGTACTTC

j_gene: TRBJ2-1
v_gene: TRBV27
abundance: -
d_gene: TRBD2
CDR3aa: CASSGASGGSSYNEQFF
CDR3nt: TGTGCCAGCAGCGGAGCTAGCGGGGGGAGCTCCTACAATGAGCAGTTCTTC

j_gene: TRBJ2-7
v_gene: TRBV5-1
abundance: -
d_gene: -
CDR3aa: CASSLVGLTFDEQYF
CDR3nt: TGCGCCAGCAGCTTAGTGGGACTGACGTTCGACGAGCAGTACTTC

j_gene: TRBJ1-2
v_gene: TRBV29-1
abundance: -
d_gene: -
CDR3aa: CSVDVQDTEKHYGYTF
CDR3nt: TGCAGCGTTGATGTTCAGGACACGGAAAAGCATTATGGCTACACCTTC

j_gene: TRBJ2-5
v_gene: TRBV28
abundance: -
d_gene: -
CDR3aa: CASSMTRTKETQYF
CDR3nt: TGTGCCAGCAGTATGACTAGAACAAAAGAGACCCAGTACTTC

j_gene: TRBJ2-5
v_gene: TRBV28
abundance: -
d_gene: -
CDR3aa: CASSLLYSGETQYF
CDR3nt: TGTGCCAGCAGTCTATTATACAGTGGCGAGACCCAGTACTTC

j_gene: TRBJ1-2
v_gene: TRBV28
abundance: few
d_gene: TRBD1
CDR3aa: CASSSRTGGGYTF
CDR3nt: TGTGCCAGCAGTTCGCGGACAGGGGGTGGCTACACCTTC

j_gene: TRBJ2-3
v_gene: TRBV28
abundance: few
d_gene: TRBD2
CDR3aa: CASSLLGGGGDTQYF
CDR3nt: TGTGCCAGCAGTTTGTTGGGCGGGGGTGGAGATACGCAGTATTTT

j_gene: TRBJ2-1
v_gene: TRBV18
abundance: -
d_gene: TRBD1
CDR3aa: CASSSSGGSYNEQFF
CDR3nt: TGTGCCAGCTCATCGTCAGGGGGCTCCTACAATGAGCAGTTCTTC

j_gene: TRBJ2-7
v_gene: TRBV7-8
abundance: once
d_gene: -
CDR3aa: CASSLASSVWGRTYEQYF
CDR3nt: TGTGCCAGCAGCTTAGCCTCCTCGGTTTGGGGGCGCACCTACGAGCAGTACTTC

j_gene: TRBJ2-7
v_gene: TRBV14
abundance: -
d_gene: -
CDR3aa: CASSQDLISYEQYF
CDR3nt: TGTGCCAGCAGCCAAGATCTTATCTCCTACGAGCAGTACTTC

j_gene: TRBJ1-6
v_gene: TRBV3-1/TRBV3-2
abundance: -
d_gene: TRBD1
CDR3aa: CASSSRNPLMGTGNSPLHF
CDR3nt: TGTGCCAGCAGCTCTAGAAACCCTCTCATGGGGACAGGGAATTCACCCCTCCACTTT

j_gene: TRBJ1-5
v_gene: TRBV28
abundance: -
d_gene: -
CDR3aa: CASSFRSQPQHF
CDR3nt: TGTGCCAGCAGTTTTAGGAGTCAGCCCCAGCATTTT

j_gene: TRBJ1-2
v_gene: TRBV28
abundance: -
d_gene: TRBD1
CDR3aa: CAAHSGGADYGYTF
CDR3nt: TGTGCCGCTCATTCAGGGGGCGCCGACTATGGCTACACCTTC

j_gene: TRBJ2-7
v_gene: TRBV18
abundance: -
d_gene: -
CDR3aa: CASSEGRALSYEQYF
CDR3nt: TGTGCCAGCTCAGAAGGACGGGCCCTCTCCTACGAGCAGTACTTC

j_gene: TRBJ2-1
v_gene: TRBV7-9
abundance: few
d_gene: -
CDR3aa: CASSLGAVNNEQFF
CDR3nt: TGTGCCAGCAGCTTAGGGGCAGTTAACAATGAGCAGTTCTTC

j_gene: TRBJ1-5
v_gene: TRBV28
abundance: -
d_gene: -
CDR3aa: CASRGGSNQPQHF
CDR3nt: TGTGCCAGCAGGGGCGGGAGCAATCAGCCCCAGCATTTT

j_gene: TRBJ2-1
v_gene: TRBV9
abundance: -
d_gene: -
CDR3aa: CASSRTTGPNEQFF
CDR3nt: TGTGCCAGCAGTCGGACCACCGGTCCGAATGAGCAGTTCTTC

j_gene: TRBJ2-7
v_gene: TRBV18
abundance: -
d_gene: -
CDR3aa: CASSAAPDYEQYF
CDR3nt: TGTGCCAGCTCAGCCGCCCCCGACTACGAGCAGTACTTC

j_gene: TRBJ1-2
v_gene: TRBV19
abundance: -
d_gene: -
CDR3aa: CASRTDPVGYGYTF
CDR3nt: TGTGCCAGTAGAACAGATCCAGTCGGATATGGCTACACCTTC

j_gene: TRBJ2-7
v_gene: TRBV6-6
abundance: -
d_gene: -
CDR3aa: CASSRQPDQTYEQYF
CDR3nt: TGTGCCAGCAGCCGGCAGCCCGATCAGACCTACGAGCAGTACTTC